A selection of T cell receptor beta chains follows, all from one sample in a study of cytomegalovirus exposure and HLA in healthy donors. Libraries were prepared by immunoSEQ multiplex PCR; TCRdb keeps only in-frame clonotypes and omits some of them. This table has approximately 280,000 clones, 65% to 90% appearing once. Specimen: PBMCs. These receptors all stem from a woman aged 18-29 years in good health and CMV-seronegative. CDR3s include the opening cysteine and the closing phenylalanine or tryptophan. The D gene is left open where the match is weak. Only part of the rows carry a size: once, few, many, or a class if the clone is expanded.

V	size	J	D	DNA	CDR3
TRBV4-1	NA	TRBJ2-5	NA	TGCGCCAGCAGCCAAGACGTAGCGGTCCAAGAGACCCAGTACTTC	CASSQDVAVQETQYF
TRBV27	NA	TRBJ2-7	NA	TGTGCCAGCAGTACCGCCCCATCCGGGACAACCACCTACGAGCAGTACTTC	CASSTAPSGTTTYEQYF
TRBV5-4	NA	TRBJ1-1	NA	TGTGCCAGCAGCTTTGATGAGGGAAGGCGAGCTTTCTTT	CASSFDEGRRAFF
TRBV5-1	NA	TRBJ1-1	NA	TGCGCCAGCAGCTCCCGTCTAGGAGGCACTGAAGCTTTCTTT	CASSSRLGGTEAFF
TRBV2	NA	TRBJ2-5	TRBD1	TGTGCCAGCAGCCCCGGGACAGGGGATCTAGAGACCCAGTACTTC	CASSPGTGDLETQYF
TRBV6-1	NA	TRBJ2-1	NA	TGTGCCAGCAGTGAAGCGCACAGTTACAATGAGCAGTTCTTC	CASSEAHSYNEQFF
TRBV27	NA	TRBJ2-1	TRBD2	TGTGCCAGCAGTTTTAGGCTAGCGGGAGCTTGGGTCGAGTTCTTC	CASSFRLAGAWVEFF
TRBV2	NA	TRBJ2-7	TRBD1	TGTGCCAGCAGACCCGGGACAGGAGGCTACGAGCAGTACTTC	CASRPGTGGYEQYF
TRBV10-3	NA	TRBJ2-1	NA	TGTGCCATCAGTGAGCTAGAACTCTCTGACAATGAGCAGTTCTTC	CAISELELSDNEQFF
TRBV18	once	TRBJ2-1	TRBD2	TGTGCCAGCTCACCCCCCCCTCGGGGGGGTAATGAGCAGTTCTTC	CASSPPPRGGNEQFF
TRBV27	NA	TRBJ2-7	NA	TGTGCCAGCAGTTCAGGGGGAGGCGAGCAGTACTTC	CASSSGGGEQYF
TRBV29-1	once	TRBJ1-3	NA	TGCAGCGTTGGATCAGGGACTGGAAACACCATATATTTT	CSVGSGTGNTIYF
TRBV19	NA	TRBJ1-2	TRBD1	TGTGCCAGTAGTGTCCCGGGACAGCCGACTAACTATGGCTACACCTTC	CASSVPGQPTNYGYTF
TRBV7-9	NA	TRBJ1-1	TRBD1	TGTGCCAGCAGCGATCAGGGGGACACGAACACTGAAGCTTTCTTT	CASSDQGDTNTEAFF
TRBV5-1	once	TRBJ2-1	NA	TGCGCCAGCAGCTTGGCTCCAGGTAGCTCCTACAATGAGCAGTTCTTC	CASSLAPGSSYNEQFF
TRBV11-3	NA	TRBJ2-7	NA	TGTGCCAGCAGCCAAGGACAGACCTACGAGCAGTACTTC	CASSQGQTYEQYF
TRBV6-5	NA	TRBJ2-7	NA	TGTGCCAGCAGTTACCACGGGGATAGCTCCTACGAGCAGTACTTC	CASSYHGDSSYEQYF
TRBV10-2	NA	TRBJ1-5	NA	TGCGCCAGTAGAAACACGGAGCTCAATCAGCCCCAGCATTTT	CASRNTELNQPQHF
TRBV6-5	NA	TRBJ2-2	NA	TGTGCCAGCAGTTGGTTACTGAACACCGGGGAGCTGTTTTTT	CASSWLLNTGELFF
TRBV6-5	NA	TRBJ2-3	NA	TGTGCCAGCAACCCGAGCGGCGCCCGTACGCAGTATTTT	CASNPSGARTQYF
TRBV7-9	few	TRBJ2-7	NA	TGTGCCAGCAGCCCCGGGATTAGAATTGGCTACGAGCAGTACTTC	CASSPGIRIGYEQYF
TRBV5-4	NA	TRBJ2-4	NA	TGTGCCAGCAGCTACTTAGCGGTGGGAAACATTCAGTACTTC	CASSYLAVGNIQYF
TRBV5-8	NA	TRBJ2-3	TRBD2	TGTGCCAGCAGCTTACTAGCGGGGAGCACAGATACGCAGTATTTT	CASSLLAGSTDTQYF
TRBV6-6	NA	TRBJ1-6	NA	TGTGCCAGCAGTTACAGGGGATCTAATTCACCCCTCCACTTT	CASSYRGSNSPLHF
TRBV11-3	NA	TRBJ2-7	NA	TGTGCCAGCAGCTTAGCCGGGAGCTCCTACGAGCAGTACTTC	CASSLAGSSYEQYF